Below are 22 T cell receptor beta chains sequenced from a single sample in a study of blood T cells in healthy people across ages (dated by TCRdb to about 2015). Receptor libraries were prepared by 5' RACE. TCRdb names Illumina HiSeq 2500 as the instrument used. A second PCR of roughly 7 to 12 cycles was performed with a sample-barcoded 5' primer and a J-beta primer mix. The raw public reads went through TCRdb reprocessing: fastp at Q25, MiXCR clone calling, in-frame beta chains kept. Entries that share a CDR3 protein sequence are merged under the most common genes and DNA. This sample comprises 850,000 to 1,000,000 distinct CDR3 sequences, roughly 51% of them detected only once. Together, the top ten hold around a fifth of the sample. The material sequenced was blood. The receptor set was obtained from a woman between 55 and 75 years old in good health.

V usage is TRBV15 and J usage is TRBJ2-5; 9 bases map to TRBD2. CDR3 length: 17 residues. V lost 5 bases, J lost 0 bases, and 10 bases stayed unmatched. The germline CDR1 and CDR2 sequences are LNHNV and YYDKDF (reference sequence). The CDR3 bases are TGTGCCACCAGCGGAGCGATCAGCGGGAGGTACCAAGAGACCCAGTACTTC. Encoded protein: CATSGAISGRYQETQYF.

J is TRBJ1-6 and V is TRBV20-1; possibly TRBD1 for D (6 bases). Germline V gene data show CDR1 as DFQATT and CDR2 as SNEGSKA (reference sequence). V was clipped by 2 bases and J by 11 bases, with 7 bases between them. The CDR3 consists of 11 residues. The CDR3 is CSARQGPPLHF. The CDR3 region has the DNA TGCAGTGCTAGACAGGGGCCACCCCTCCACTTT.

The chain combines TRBV9 with TRBJ2-2; D remains ambiguous. CDR1 is SGDLS and CDR2 is YYNGEE in the germline V gene. The ends were cut back, 3 bases at V and 8 bases at J, with 11 bases in the middle. CDR3 size: 13 residues. CDR3 coding DNA: TGTGCCAGCAGCGGGGCAGGCCCTGGGGAGCTGTTTTTT. Its translation: CASSGAGPGELFF.

V gene TRBV28 combines with J gene TRBJ2-1; 10 bases align to TRBD1. With 6 bases clipped from V and 7 bases from J, the junction kept 9 bases outside the gene matches. CDR3 length: 15 amino acids. Germline lookup yields CDR1 MDHEN and CDR2 SYDVKM. The CDR3 bases are TGTGCCAGCAGCCGACAGGGGGCTGAATTGAATGAGCAGTTCTTC. Translating gives CASSRQGAELNEQFF.

Only a few counts were recorded for this clonotype. V gene TRBV20-1 combines with J gene TRBJ2-7; D remains ambiguous. The CDR3 is 12 amino acids. V shed 3 bases and J shed 3 bases, with 9 bases lying between them. The germline CDR1 and CDR2 sequences are DFQATT and SNEGSKA (reference sequence). This CDR3 reads CSASRLNYEQYF. Written as DNA, the CDR3 is TGCAGTGCTAGTCGTTTGAACTACGAGCAGTACTTC.

The chain has TRBV20-1 and TRBJ2-5, with 8 positions matching TRBD2. This CDR3 is built from 11 residues. Germline values: CDR1 DFQATT, CDR2 SNEGSKA (reference sequence). The ends lost 0 bases at V and 9 bases at J; junction bases unmatched: 0. The CDR3 DNA reads TGCAGTGCTAGAGAGCGGGAGGCCCAGTACTTC. Its translation: CSAREREAQYF.

The chain links TRBV20-1 to TRBJ2-5; 11 positions agree with TRBD2. Germline V gives CDR1 DFQATT, CDR2 SNEGSKA (reference sequence). V dropped 5 bases and J dropped 11; count of bases not matched to a gene: 22. The CDR3 runs 17 residues. The CDR3 reads CSAPAGTSGPSLGEQYF. In DNA form, the CDR3 reads TGCAGTGCTCCCGCCGGGACTAGCGGACCCTCATTGGGGGAGCAGTACTTC.

This clonotype has a handful of counts. The chain links TRBV28 to TRBJ2-1; 10 nucleotides agree with TRBD2. The V gene end was trimmed by 4 bases and the J gene end by 4 bases; junction bases not matched to a gene: 7. The CDR3 runs 16 residues. The germline gives CDR1 MDHEN, CDR2 SYDVKM. CDR3: CASSSGLAEIYNEQFF. The DNA of the CDR3 is TGTGCCAGCAGTTCCGGACTAGCGGAGATATACAATGAGCAGTTCTTC. Filled out from reference TRBV28 and TRBJ2-1, the complete variable domain reads DVKVTQSSRYLVKRTGEKVFLECVQDMDHENMFWYRQDPGLGLRLIYFSYDVKMKEKGDIPEGYSVSREKKERFSLILESASTNQTSMYLCASSSGLAEIYNEQFFGPGTRLTVL.

The chain uses TRBV6-2 or TRBV6-3 and TRBJ2-4; unclear D gene. CDR3 length: 14 amino acids. V lost 3 bases, J lost 13 bases, and 19 bases lay in between. CDR1 and CDR2 (germline): MNHEY, SVGEGT. The DNA of the CDR3 is TGTGCCAGCAGTTATCCCTACCGCCTGGTGGAGCAGTACTTC. This translates into CASSYPYRLVEQYF.

The chain has TRBV7-3 and TRBJ2-1; 8 bases map to TRBD1. There are 18 residues in the CDR3. Germline lookup yields CDR1 SGHTA and CDR2 FQGTGA. Trimming removed 1 base from V and 6 bases from J; junction bases left unmatched: 14. CDR3 residues: CASSLRPQGQGKFNEQFF. The CDR3 nucleotides read TGTGCCAGCAGCTTAAGGCCCCAAGGACAGGGCAAATTCAATGAGCAGTTCTTC.

The V call is TRBV10-3, the J call TRBJ2-5, with D unclear. V dropped 0 bases and J dropped 11 bases, with 19 bases sitting between them. Germline CDR1 is ENHRY and CDR2 is SYGVKD. This CDR3 spans 15 amino acids. In DNA, the CDR3 is TGTGCCATCAGTGAGTCGGGGTGGAAGGTGGGTACTCAGTACTTC. This encodes CAISESGWKVGTQYF.

The chain has TRBV29-1 and TRBJ1-4; 10 bases agree with TRBD1. From germline, CDR1 is SQVTM and CDR2 ANQGSEA. The CDR3 is 12 amino acids. This chain's CDR3 is CVLGQGNEKLFF. CDR3 nucleotides: TGCGTGTTGGGACAGGGGAATGAAAAACTGTTTTTT.

The chain recombines TRBV5-1 with TRBJ2-6; D unresolved. Germline lookup yields CDR1 SGHRS and CDR2 YFSETQ. V lost 0 bases and J lost 8, with 9 bases in between. CDR3 length: 14 residues. CDR3 sequence: CASSLVAGSNVLTF. CDR3 in DNA: TGCGCCAGCAGCTTGGTTGCAGGATCCAACGTCCTGACTTTC.

This clonotype was seen a few times. The V gene is TRBV10-3, the J gene TRBJ2-3; 9 bases map to TRBD2. This CDR3 is built from 15 residues. The V gene's germline CDR1 is ENHRY and CDR2 SYGVKD. The ends lost 9 bases at V and 0 bases at J; junction bases unmatched: 7. DNA for the CDR3: TGTGCCATGTCGACTAGCGGCACTAGCACAGATACGCAGTATTTT. Its translation is CAMSTSGTSTDTQYF.

V usage is TRBV20-1 and J usage is TRBJ2-5, with 9 bases fitting TRBD2. This CDR3 spans 16 amino acids. Unmatched junction bases numbered 10, after V lost 0 bases and J lost 5 bases. Germline CDR1 DFQATT, CDR2 SNEGSKA (reference sequence). The CDR3 here is CSAREGIAGDSETQYF. DNA for the CDR3: TGCAGTGCTAGAGAGGGAATAGCGGGAGACAGTGAGACCCAGTACTTC.

The chain employs TRBV7-2 and TRBJ2-7; D gene ambiguous. CDR1 is SGHTA and CDR2 is FQGNSA in the germline V gene. This CDR3 comprises 13 residues. V gave up 5 bases and J gave up 5 bases, with 13 bases separating them. The CDR3 DNA sequence: TGTGCCAGCAGCGCTTCCCCCGGCGACGAGCAGTACTTC. Translating gives CASSASPGDEQYF.

The gene calls are TRBV13 and TRBJ2-7; 7 bases are a match to TRBD2. The DNA end is a closer match to TRBJ2-5, so the J assignment may be wrong. The germline gives CDR1 PRHDT, CDR2 FYEKMQ (reference sequence). There are 15 residues in the CDR3. DNA for the CDR3: TGTGCCAGCAGCTTAGGCGGGCGGGAGAAGGAGACCCAGTACTTC. This gives the protein CASSLGGREKETQYF.

The CDR3 protein is CASSVDGTSGHNEQFF. The CDR3, as DNA: TGTGCCAGCAGCGTAGATGGGACTAGCGGTCACAATGAGCAGTTCTTC. The gene calls are TRBV9 and TRBJ2-1; 11 bases agree with TRBD2. Germline assignment: CDR1 SGDLS and CDR2 YYNGEE. With V trimmed by 0 bases and J by 5 bases, 4 bases remained unmatched. The CDR3 is 16 residues long.

This clonotype turned up a few times. As DNA, the CDR3 is TGTGCCAGCAGCCCAAAAACCGCGGGACAGGGTATTTTGGTCTACGAGCAGTACTTC. This codes for CASSPKTAGQGILVYEQYF. The chain employs TRBV3-1 and TRBJ2-7, with 9 bases lining up with TRBD1. This CDR3 has 19 amino acids. V was pared by 4 bases and J by 3 bases, with 19 bases of the junction left unmatched. CDR1 and CDR2 (germline): LGHDT, YNNKEL (reference sequence).

As DNA, the CDR3 is TGTGCCAGCAGTCCCGTCAACTACGAGCAGTACTTC. This codes for CASSPVNYEQYF. The chain employs TRBV28 and TRBJ2-7; D gene ambiguous. Germline loops: CDR1 MDHEN, CDR2 SYDVKM. There are 12 residues in the CDR3. Trimming stripped 5 bases from V and 3 bases from J, with 8 bases between.

CDR3 in amino acids: CASSYGRGPLGANEQYF. The CDR3 DNA sequence: TGTGCCAGCAGTTACGGCCGCGGTCCCTTAGGGGCCAATGAGCAGTACTTC. The J gene is TRBJ2-5, the V gene TRBV6-2 or TRBV6-3, with a possible D match to TRBD1 (5 bases). Germline loops: CDR1 MNHEY, CDR2 SVGEGT. V gave up 2 bases and J gave up 11 bases, with 27 bases separating them. The CDR3 covers 17 residues.

The J gene is TRBJ2-7, the V gene TRBV7-9, with TRBD2 identical over 9 bases. CDR1 is SEHNR, CDR2 FQNEAQ, per germline (reference sequence). J gave up 7 bases and V 3 bases, and 10 bases lay outside the gene matches. There are 15 residues in the CDR3. The DNA for the CDR3 is TGTGCCAGCAGCTTCGGACTAGCGTCAAAGGGTGAGCAGTACTTC. Its protein is CASSFGLASKGEQYF.